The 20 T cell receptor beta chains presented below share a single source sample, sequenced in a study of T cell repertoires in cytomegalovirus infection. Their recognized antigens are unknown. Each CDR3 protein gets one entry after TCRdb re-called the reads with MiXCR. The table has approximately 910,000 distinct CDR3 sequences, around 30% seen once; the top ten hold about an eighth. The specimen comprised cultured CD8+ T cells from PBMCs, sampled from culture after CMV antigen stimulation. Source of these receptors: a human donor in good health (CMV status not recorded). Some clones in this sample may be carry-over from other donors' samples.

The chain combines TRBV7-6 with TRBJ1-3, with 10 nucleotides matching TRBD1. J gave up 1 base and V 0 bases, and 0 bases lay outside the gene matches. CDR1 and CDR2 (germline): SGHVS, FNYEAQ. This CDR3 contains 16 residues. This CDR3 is CASSLADRGSGNTIYF. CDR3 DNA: TGTGCCAGCAGCTTAGCGGACAGGGGGTCTGGAAACACCATATATTTT.

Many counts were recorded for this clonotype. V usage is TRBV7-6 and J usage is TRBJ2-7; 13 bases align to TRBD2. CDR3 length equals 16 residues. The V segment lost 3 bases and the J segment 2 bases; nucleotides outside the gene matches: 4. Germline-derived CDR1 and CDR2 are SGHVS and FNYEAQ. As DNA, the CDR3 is TGTGCCAGCAGCTTGGTGACTAGCGGGGGGACCTACGAGCAGTACTTC. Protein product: CASSLVTSGGTYEQYF.

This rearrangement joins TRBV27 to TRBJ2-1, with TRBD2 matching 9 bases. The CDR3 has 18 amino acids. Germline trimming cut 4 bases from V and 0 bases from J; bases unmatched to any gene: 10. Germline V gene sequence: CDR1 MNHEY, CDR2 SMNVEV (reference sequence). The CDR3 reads CASSSLVSGGPSYNEQFF. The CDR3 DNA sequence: TGTGCCAGCAGTTCCTTGGTTAGCGGGGGCCCCTCCTACAATGAGCAGTTCTTC.

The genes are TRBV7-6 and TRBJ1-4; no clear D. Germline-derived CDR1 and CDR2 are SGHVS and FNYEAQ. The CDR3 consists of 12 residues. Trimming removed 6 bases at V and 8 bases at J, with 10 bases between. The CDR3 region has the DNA TGTGCCAGCAGACAAGCCGGCGAAAAACTGTTTTTT. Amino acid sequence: CASRQAGEKLFF.

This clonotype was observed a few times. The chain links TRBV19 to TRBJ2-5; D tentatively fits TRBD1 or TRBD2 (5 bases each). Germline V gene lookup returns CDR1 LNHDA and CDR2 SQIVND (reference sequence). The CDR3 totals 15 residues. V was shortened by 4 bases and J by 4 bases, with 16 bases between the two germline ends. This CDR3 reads CASSTAGASAETQYF. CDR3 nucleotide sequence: TGTGCCAGTAGTACGGCCGGGGCATCCGCAGAGACCCAGTACTTC.

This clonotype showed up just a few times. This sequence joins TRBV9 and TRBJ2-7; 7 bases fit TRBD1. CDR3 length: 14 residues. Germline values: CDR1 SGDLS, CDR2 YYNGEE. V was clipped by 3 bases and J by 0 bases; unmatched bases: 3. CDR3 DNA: TGTGCCAGCAGCGCGACAGGGAGCTCCTACGAGCAGTACTTC. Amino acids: CASSATGSSYEQYF. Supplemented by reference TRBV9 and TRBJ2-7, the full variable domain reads DSGVTQTPKHLITATGQRVTLRCSPRSGDLSVYWYQQSLDQGLQFLIQYYNGEERAKGNILERFSAQQFPDLHSELNLSSLELGDSALYFCASSATGSSYEQYFGPGTRLTVT.

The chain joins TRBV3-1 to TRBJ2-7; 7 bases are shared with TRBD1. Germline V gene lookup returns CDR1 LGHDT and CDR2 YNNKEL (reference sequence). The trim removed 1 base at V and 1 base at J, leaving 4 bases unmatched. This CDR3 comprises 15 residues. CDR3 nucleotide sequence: TGTGCCAGCAGCCAAGGAGGGGGCAGTTCCTACGAGCAGTACTTC. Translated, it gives CASSQGGGSSYEQYF.

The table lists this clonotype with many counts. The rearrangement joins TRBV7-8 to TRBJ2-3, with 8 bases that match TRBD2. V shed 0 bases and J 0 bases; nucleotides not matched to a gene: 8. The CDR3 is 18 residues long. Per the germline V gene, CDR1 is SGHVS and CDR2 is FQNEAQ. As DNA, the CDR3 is TGTGCCAGCAGCTTAGCGCCGGGGGGGGGATCTAGCACAGATACGCAGTATTTT. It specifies CASSLAPGGGSSTDTQYF.

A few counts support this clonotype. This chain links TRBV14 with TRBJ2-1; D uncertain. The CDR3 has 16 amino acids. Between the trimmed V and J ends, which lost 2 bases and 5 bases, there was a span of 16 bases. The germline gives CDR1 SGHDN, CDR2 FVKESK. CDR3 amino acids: CASSQRTGYLHNEQFF. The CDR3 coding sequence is TGTGCCAGCAGCCAAAGAACTGGATACTTGCACAATGAGCAGTTCTTC.

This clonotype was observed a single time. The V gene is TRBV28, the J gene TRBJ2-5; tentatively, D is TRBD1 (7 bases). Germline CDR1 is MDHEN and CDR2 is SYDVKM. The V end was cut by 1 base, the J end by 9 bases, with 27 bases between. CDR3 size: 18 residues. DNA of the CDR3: TGTGCCAGCAGTTTATTATCAGACCGGACAGGCCGGGAGAGGGCCCAGTACTTC. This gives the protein CASSLLSDRTGRERAQYF.

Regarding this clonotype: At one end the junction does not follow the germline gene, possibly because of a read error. The CDR3 DNA is TGTGCCAGCAGCTTAGATCAACGGTGGAATCAGCCCCGGCATTTT. This sequence encodes CASSLDQRWNQPRHF. This chain joins TRBV7-8 and TRBJ1-5; D gene uncertain. Germline assignment: CDR1 SGHVS and CDR2 FQNEAQ. This CDR3 has 15 residues.

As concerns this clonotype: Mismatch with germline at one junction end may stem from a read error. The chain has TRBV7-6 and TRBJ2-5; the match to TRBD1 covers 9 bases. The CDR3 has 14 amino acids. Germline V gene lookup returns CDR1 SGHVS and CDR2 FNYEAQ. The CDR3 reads CASSSDRGLETQYF. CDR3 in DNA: TGTGCTAGCAGCTCGGACAGGGGTTTGGAGACCCAGTACTTC.

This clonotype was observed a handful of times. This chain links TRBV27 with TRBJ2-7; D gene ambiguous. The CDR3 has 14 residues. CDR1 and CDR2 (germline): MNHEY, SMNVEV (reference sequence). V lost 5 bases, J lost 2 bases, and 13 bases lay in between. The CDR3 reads CASSPAGWAYEQYV. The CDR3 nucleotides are TGTGCCAGCAGTCCGGCAGGTTGGGCCTACGAGCAGTACGTC.

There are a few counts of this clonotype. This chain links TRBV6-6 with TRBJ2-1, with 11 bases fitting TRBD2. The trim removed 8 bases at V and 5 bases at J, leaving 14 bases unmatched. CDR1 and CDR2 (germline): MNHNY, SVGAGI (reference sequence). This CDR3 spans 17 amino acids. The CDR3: CASRTTLAGGHNNEQFF. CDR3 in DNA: TGTGCCAGCCGGACGACCTTAGCGGGGGGGCACAACAATGAGCAGTTCTTC.

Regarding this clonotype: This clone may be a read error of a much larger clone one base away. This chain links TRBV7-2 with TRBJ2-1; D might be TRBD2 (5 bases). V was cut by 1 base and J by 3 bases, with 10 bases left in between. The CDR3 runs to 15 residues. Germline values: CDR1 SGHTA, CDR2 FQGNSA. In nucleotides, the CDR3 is TGTGCCAGCAGCTTAGTAGCGAGGAACTACAATGAGCAGTTCTTC. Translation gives CASSLVARNYNEQFF.

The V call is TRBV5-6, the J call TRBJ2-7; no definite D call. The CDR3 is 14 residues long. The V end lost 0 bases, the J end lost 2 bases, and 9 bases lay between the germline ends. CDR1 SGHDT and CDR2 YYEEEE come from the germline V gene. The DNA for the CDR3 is TGTGCCAGCAGCTTGGCCACGGACCCCTACGAGCAGTACGTC. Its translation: CASSLATDPYEQYV.

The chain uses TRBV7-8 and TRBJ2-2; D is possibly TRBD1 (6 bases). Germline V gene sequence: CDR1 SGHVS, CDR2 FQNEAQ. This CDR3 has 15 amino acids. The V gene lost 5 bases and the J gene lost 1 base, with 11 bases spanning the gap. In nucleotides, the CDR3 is TGTGCCAGCAGCCGTTACAGGGTGAACACCGGGGAGCTGTTTTTT. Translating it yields CASSRYRVNTGELFF.

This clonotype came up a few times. CDR3 in DNA: TGCGCCAGCAGTCTCCGGGCTCCAGGCCTCTACGAGCAGTACTTC. This gives the protein CASSLRAPGLYEQYF. V usage is TRBV10-2 and J usage is TRBJ2-7; D is unresolved. Trimming took off 5 bases at V and 3 bases at J, with 17 bases between the two ends. The V gene's germline CDR1 is WSHSY and CDR2 SAAADI. This CDR3 comprises 15 residues.

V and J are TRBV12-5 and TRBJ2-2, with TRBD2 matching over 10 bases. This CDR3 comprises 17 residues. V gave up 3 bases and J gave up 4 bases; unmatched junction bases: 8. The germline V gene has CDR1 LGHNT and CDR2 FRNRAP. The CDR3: CASGFLAGESFTGELFF. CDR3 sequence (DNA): TGTGCTAGTGGTTTCCTAGCGGGGGAGTCGTTCACCGGGGAGCTGTTTTTT.

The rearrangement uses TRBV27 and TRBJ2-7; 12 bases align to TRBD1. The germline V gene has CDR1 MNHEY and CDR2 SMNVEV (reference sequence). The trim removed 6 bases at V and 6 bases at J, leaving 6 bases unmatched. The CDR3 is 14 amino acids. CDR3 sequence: CASRPGTGGGEQYV. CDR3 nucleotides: TGTGCCAGCAGACCGGGGACAGGGGGCGGCGAGCAGTACGTC.